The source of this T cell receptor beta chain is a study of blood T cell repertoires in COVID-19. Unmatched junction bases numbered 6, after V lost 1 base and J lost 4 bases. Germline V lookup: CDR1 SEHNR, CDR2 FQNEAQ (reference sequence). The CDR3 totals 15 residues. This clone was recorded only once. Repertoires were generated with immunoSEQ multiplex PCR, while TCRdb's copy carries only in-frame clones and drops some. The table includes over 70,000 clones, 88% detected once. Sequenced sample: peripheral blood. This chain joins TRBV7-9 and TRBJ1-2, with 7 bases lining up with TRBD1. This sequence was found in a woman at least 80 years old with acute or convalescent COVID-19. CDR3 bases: TGTGCCAGCAGCTTAGACTATGGGACAGCCTATGGCTACACCTTC. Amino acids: CASSLDYGTAYGYTF.